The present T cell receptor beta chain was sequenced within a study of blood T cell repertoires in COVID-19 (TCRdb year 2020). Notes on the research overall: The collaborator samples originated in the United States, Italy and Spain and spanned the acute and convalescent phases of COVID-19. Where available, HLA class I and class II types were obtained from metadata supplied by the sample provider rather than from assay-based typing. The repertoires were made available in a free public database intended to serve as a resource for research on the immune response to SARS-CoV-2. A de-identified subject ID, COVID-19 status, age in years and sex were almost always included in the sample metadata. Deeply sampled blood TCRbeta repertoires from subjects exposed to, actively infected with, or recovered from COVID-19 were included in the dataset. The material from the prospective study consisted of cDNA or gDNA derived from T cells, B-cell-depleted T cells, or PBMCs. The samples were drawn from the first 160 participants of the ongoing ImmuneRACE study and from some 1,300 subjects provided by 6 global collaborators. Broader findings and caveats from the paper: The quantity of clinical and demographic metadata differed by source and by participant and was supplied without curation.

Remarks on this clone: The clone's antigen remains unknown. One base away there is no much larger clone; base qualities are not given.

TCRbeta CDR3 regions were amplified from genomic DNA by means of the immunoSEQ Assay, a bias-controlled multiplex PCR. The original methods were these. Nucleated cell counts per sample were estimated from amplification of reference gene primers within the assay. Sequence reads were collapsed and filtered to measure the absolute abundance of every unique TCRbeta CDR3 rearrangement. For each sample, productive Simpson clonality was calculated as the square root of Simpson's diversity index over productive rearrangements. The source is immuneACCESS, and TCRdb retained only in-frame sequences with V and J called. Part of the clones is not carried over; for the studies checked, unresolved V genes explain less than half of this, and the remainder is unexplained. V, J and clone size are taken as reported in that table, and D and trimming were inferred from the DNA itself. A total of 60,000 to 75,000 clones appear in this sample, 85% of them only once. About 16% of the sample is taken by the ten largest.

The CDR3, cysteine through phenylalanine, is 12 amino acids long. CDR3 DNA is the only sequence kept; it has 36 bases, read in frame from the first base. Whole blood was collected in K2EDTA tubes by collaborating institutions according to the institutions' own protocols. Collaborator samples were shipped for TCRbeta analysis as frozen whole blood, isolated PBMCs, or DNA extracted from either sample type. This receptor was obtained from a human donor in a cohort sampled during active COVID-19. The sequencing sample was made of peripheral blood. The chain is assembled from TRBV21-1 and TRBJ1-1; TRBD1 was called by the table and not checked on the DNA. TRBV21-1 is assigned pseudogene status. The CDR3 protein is CASSPQNTEAFF. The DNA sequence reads TGTGCCAGCAGCCCACAAAACACTGAAGCTTTCTTT.